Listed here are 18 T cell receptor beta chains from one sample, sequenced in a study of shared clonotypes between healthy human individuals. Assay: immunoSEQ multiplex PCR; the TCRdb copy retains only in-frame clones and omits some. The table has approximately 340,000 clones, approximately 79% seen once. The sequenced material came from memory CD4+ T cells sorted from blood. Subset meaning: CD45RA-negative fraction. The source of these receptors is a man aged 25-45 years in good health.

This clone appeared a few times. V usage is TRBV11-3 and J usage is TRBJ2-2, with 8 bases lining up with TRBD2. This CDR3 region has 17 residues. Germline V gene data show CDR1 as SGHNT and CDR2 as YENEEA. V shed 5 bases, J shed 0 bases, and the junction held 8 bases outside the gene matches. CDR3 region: CASSRGAGGANTGELFF. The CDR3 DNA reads TGTGCCAGCAGCCGCGGTGCGGGAGGCGCGAACACCGGGGAGCTGTTTTTT.

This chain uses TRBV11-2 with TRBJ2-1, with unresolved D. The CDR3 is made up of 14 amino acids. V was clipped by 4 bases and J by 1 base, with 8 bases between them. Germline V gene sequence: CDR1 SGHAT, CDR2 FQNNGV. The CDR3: CASSWRQSYNEQFF. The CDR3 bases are TGTGCCAGCAGCTGGCGCCAATCCTACAATGAGCAGTTCTTC.

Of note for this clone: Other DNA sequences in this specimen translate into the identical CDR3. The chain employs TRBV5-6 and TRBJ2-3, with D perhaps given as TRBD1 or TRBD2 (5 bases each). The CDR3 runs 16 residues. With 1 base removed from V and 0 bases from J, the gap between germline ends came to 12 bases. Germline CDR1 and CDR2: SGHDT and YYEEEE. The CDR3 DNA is TGTGCCAGCAGCTTGTCGGGGCGGTTAAGCACAGATACGCAGTATTTT. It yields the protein CASSLSGRLSTDTQYF.

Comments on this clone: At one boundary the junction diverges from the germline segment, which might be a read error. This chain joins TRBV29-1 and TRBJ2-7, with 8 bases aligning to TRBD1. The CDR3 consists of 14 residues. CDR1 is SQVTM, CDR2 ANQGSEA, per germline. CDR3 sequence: CSVKQDRATYEQYF. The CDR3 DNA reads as TGCAGCGTAAAACAGGACAGGGCTACCTACGAACAGTACTTC.

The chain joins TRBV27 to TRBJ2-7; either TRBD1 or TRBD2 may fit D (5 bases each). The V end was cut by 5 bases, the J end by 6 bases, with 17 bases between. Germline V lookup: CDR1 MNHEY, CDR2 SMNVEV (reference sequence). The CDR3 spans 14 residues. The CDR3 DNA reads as TGTGCCAGCAGTACAACCGGGGCCCCCTCCGAGCAGTACTTC. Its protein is CASSTTGAPSEQYF.

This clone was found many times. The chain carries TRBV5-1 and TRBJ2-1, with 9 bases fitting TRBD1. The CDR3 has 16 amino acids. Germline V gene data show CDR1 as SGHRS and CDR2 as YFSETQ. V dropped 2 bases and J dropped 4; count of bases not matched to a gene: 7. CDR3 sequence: CASSFLPGQGYNEQFF. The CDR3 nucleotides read TGCGCCAGCAGCTTTTTACCGGGACAGGGTTACAATGAGCAGTTCTTC.

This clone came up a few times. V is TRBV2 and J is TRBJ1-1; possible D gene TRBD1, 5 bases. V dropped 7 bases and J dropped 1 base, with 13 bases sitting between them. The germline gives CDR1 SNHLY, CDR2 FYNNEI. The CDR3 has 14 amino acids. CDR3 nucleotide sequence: TGTGCCAGCAAATCGGGGGGGTGGAACACTGAAGCTTTCTTT. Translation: CASKSGGWNTEAFF.

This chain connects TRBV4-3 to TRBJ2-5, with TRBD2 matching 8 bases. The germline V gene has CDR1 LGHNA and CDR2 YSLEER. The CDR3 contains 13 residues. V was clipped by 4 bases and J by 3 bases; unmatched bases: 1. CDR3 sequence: CASSPAGEETQYF. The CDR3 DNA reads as TGCGCCAGCAGCCCAGCGGGAGAAGAGACCCAGTACTTC.

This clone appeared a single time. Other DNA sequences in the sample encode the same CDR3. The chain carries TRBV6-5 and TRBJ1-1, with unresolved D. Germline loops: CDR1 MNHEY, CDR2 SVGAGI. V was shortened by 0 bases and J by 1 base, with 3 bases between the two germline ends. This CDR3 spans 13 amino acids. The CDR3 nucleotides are TGTGCCAGCAGTTACTCACGGAACACTGAAGCTTTCTTT. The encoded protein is CASSYSRNTEAFF.

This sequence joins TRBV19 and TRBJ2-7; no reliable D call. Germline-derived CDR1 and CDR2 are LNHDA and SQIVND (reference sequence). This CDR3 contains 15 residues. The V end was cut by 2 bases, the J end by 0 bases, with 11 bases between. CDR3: CASSISPFSSYEQYF. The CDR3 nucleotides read TGTGCCAGTAGTATATCACCCTTCAGCTCCTACGAGCAGTACTTC.

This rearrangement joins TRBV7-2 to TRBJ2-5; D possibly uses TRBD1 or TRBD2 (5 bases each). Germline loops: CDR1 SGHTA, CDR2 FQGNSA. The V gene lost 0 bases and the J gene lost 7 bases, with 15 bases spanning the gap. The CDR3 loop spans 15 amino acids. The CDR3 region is CASSLAPGSGGTQYF. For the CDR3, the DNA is TGTGCCAGCAGCTTAGCTCCTGGGAGTGGGGGGACCCAGTACTTC.

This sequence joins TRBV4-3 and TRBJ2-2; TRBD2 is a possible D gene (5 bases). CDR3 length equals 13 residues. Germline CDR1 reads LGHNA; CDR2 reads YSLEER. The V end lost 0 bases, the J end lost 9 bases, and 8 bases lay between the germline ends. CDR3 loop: CASSQDSGRELFF. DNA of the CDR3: TGCGCCAGCAGCCAAGATTCGGGGAGGGAGCTGTTTTTT.

The CDR3 DNA is TGTGCCAGCAGTTCCCCCGCCCCCGATACGCAGTATTTT. It codes for CASSSPAPDTQYF. The rearrangement uses TRBV27 and TRBJ2-3; D not certain. Germline CDR1 MNHEY, CDR2 SMNVEV (reference sequence). The V and J ends lost 4 bases and 6 bases respectively, with 11 bases between them. This CDR3 is built from 13 residues.

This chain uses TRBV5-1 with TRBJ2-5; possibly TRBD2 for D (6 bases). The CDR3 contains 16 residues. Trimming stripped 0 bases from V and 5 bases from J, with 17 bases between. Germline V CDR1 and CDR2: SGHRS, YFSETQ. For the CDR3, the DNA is TGCGCCAGCAGCTTGGGCGGGGCCGGGCTTGGCGAGACCCAGTACTTC. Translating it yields CASSLGGAGLGETQYF.

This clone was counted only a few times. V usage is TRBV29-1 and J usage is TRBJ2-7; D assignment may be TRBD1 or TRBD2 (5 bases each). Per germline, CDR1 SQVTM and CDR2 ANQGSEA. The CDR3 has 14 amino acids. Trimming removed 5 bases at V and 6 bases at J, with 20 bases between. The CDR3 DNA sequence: TGCAGCGTTAGAGCCGGGACCGCACTAGGCGAGCAGTACTTC. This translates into CSVRAGTALGEQYF.

CDR3 protein: CAISPSGGINQPQHF. The DNA for the CDR3 is TGTGCCATCAGTCCCTCCGGGGGAATCAATCAGCCCCAGCATTTT. The chain recombines TRBV10-3 with TRBJ1-5; a weak D match, TRBD1 (5 bases). V lost 5 bases and J lost 3, with 14 bases in between. The CDR3 is 15 residues long. Germline V gene data show CDR1 as ENHRY and CDR2 as SYGVKD.

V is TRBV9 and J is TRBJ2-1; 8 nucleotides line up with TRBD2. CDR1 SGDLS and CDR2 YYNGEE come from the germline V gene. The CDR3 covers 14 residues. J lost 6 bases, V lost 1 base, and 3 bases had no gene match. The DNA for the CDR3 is TGTGCCAGCAGCGTAAGGACTAGCTTCAATGAGCAGTTCTTC. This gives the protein CASSVRTSFNEQFF.

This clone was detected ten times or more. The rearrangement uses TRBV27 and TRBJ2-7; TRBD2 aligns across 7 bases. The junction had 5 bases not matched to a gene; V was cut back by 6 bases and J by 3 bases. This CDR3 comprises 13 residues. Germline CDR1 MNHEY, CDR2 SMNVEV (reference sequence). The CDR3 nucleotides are TGTGCCAGCAGGAAAGGACTAGGCTACGAGCAGTACTTC. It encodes CASRKGLGYEQYF.